This TCR beta chain is from a study of vaccination and CD4 T cells after COVID-19. In the case of this clonotype: Its cognate antigen is unknown.

Treatment given: roughly ten-day PBMC culture with coronavirus spike peptide pools or control peptides (ViraFEST assay). For ViraFEST, peptide pools expanded antigen-specific T cells, after which the TCRs were sequenced. IL-2 (roughly 10 IU/ml) and peptide pools (roughly 10 ug/ml) were added to cultures of two million PBMCs per well. An Oncomine TCR Beta short-read assay was used to sequence the DNA from cultured CD4+ T cells. One entry per CDR3 protein, called by TCRdb with MiXCR from the PCR reads. The sample shows about 10,000 distinct CDR3 sequences, 32% of them seen only once. The source is a human donor who had recovered from COVID-19. The sample in question was CD4+ T cells from blood, cultured in vitro, obtained after SARS-CoV-2 vaccination.

For the CDR3, the DNA is TGTGCCACCAGTGAAAGGGCTGAGGGGGGATATGAGCAGTTCTTC. Protein sequence: CATSERAEGGYEQFF. The chain combines TRBV24-1 with TRBJ2-1; possibly TRBD1 or TRBD2 for D (6 bases each). Germline assignment: CDR1 KGHDR and CDR2 SFDVKD. CDR3 length equals 15 residues. The V gene lost 4 bases and the J gene lost 8 bases, with 17 bases spanning the gap.